This T cell receptor (beta chain) was sequenced for a study of cytomegalovirus exposure and HLA in healthy donors. It was with 60 Vbeta and 13 Jbeta primers that the PCR ran. Authors' methods: Roughly 10 million shared chains were among around 80 million unique TCR beta chains counted in a later analysis. Using immunoSEQ multiplex PCR, the repertoire was profiled, and TCRdb retains in-frame clones only, with some absent. That table supplies the V and J calls and clone size; D and trimming were determined from the DNA. This sample has 82,000 or so clones; around 10% occur once, and the top ten carry almost 25%. Comment on this clone: Its antigen is undetermined.

Whole-study findings and limits: Per a prior analysis, the majority of TCR beta V segments were productive roughly 87% or roughly 30% of the time. Fewer N-insertions than the roughly 600-donor mean were reportedly shown by an Asian-associated ancestry cluster in a later analysis. Reports indicate that TCR beta sequences accurately predicted the HLA-A and HLA-B alleles of most subjects.

V lost 10 bases, J lost 2 bases, and 17 bases lay in between. Per the germline V gene, CDR1 is WNHNN and CDR2 is SYGVQD (reference sequence). The CDR3 contains 14 residues. The chain has TRBV10-1 and TRBJ1-2; TRBD1 is a possible D gene (6 bases). This TCR derives from a man aged 60 to 75 in good health and CMV-seropositive. Sequencing used PBMCs. The CDR3 region has the DNA TGCGCCATCAGGGATGCGGGGGCGAACTATGGCTACACCTTC. Encoded protein: CAIRDAGANYGYTF.